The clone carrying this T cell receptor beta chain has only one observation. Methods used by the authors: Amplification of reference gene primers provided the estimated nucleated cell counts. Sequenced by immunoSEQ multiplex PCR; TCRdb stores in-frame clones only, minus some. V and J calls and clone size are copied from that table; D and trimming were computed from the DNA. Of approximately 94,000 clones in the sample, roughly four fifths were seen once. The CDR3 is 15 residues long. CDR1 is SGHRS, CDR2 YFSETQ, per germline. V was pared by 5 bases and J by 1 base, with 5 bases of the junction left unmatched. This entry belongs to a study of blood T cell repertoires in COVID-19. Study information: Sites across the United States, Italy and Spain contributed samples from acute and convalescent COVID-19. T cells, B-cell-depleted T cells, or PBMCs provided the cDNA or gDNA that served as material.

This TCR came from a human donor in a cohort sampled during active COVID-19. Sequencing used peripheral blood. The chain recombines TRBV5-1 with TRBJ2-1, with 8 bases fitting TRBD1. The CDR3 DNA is TGCGCCAGCAGGGAGCAGGGGGCTTCCTACAATGAGCAGTTCTTC. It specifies CASREQGASYNEQFF. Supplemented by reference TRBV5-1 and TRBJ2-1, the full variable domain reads KAGVTQTPRYLIKTRGQQVTLSCSPISGHRSVSWYQQTPGQGLQFLFEYFSETQRNKGNFPGRFSGRQFSNSRSEMNVSTLELGDSALYLCASREQGASYNEQFFGPGTRLTVL.